This T cell receptor beta chain was sequenced for a study of shared clonotypes between healthy human individuals. Across the whole study: Researchers assigned three CD4 naive, three CD4 memory, two CD8 naive and one CD8 memory plate to each donor.

Germline assignment: CDR1 SEHNR and CDR2 FQNEAQ (reference sequence). V gave up 8 bases and J gave up 5 bases; unmatched junction bases: 5. The CDR3 contains 12 residues. This clone was counted once. Sequencing was performed with immunoSEQ multiplex PCR; in TCRdb, only in-frame clones are kept and a portion is missing. The repertoire holds about 600,000 clones, with nearly 98% as singletons. CD45RO-negative, CCR7-selected cells formed the naive CD8 fraction, which excluded terminally differentiated effector memory CD45RA+ cells. Sequencing was performed on naive CD8+ T cells sorted from blood. The source is a young man in good health. The rearrangement uses TRBV7-9 and TRBJ2-7, with 8 bases fitting TRBD1. DNA of the CDR3: TGTGCCAGCCGACAGGGGACTGACGAGCAGTACTTC. As protein: CASRQGTDEQYF.